This note documents a single T cell receptor beta chain sequence. This entry comes from a study of blood T cell repertoires in COVID-19. Across the whole study: T cells, B-cell-depleted T cells, or PBMCs supplied cDNA or gDNA.

The cohort comprised adults aged about 18 to 89 years residing in some 24 US areas. Participants in the exposed group had met a COVID-19 case in the 2 weeks before joining the study. The germline gives CDR1 KGHDR, CDR2 SFDVKD. The CDR3 sequence is 15 residues long. The V and J ends lost 3 bases and 2 bases respectively, with 7 bases between them. Profiled with immunoSEQ multiplex PCR; TCRdb holds only in-frame clones, not every one. The sample lists some 270,000 clones, around 90% occurring once. This receptor was obtained from a man aged 35 to 55 who had been exposed to COVID-19. Specimen: PBMCs or T cells enriched from blood (not recorded which). The chain joins TRBV24-1 to TRBJ2-6; D uncertain. As DNA, the CDR3 is TGTGCCACCAGTGATCCCTTTCCTGGGGCCAACGTCCTGACTTTC. Protein sequence: CATSDPFPGANVLTF.